The 17 T cell receptor beta chains below were found in one sample sequenced in a study of blood T cell repertoires in COVID-19. Clones were sequenced by immunoSEQ multiplex PCR, and TCRdb holds only the in-frame ones, with some missing. The data hold 95,000 to 150,000 clones, with 74% observed a single time. What was sequenced was peripheral blood. The receptors originated from a man older than 75 with COVID-19, enrolled during active disease.

This chain connects TRBV28 to TRBJ1-6; D call uncertain. The length of the CDR3 is 12 residues. Trimming pared 3 bases from V and 8 bases from J, leaving 5 bases between. Looked up from germline, CDR1 is MDHEN and CDR2 is SYDVKM. The CDR3 sequence is CASSFAYSPLHF. In DNA form, the CDR3 reads TGTGCCAGCAGTTTCGCGTATTCACCCCTCCACTTT.

The chain uses TRBV7-2 and TRBJ2-7; 10 positions agree with TRBD2. Trimming cost V 2 bases and J 2 bases; bases outside gene matches: 9. The CDR3 length is 17 residues. Per germline, CDR1 SGHTA and CDR2 FQGNSA. The CDR3 nucleotides are TGTGCCAGCAGCTTAACTCCAACTAGCGGGGCCGCCTACGAGCAGTACTTC. Encoded protein: CASSLTPTSGAAYEQYF.

This clone was seen a few times. This chain uses TRBV10-3 with TRBJ2-7; perhaps TRBD2 as D (7 bases). This CDR3 region has 15 residues. V lost 4 bases and J lost 2, with 15 bases in between. Germline lookup yields CDR1 ENHRY and CDR2 SYGVKD. CDR3 sequence: CAISGGAGETYEQYF. As DNA, the CDR3 is TGTGCCATCAGTGGGGGGGCGGGAGAGACCTACGAGCAGTACTTC.

The rearrangement links TRBV21-1 to TRBJ1-1. TRBV21-1 is a listed pseudogene. The CDR3 is made up of 15 amino acids. As DNA, the CDR3 is TGTGCCAGCAGCGACAATGCGAGGGGAGGGCCTGAAGCTTTCTTT. This sequence encodes CASSDNARGGPEAFF.

The chain carries TRBV7-2 and TRBJ2-2, with 8 bases aligning to TRBD1. This CDR3 region has 16 residues. Per germline, CDR1 SGHTA and CDR2 FQGNSA. J was trimmed by 1 base and V by 5 bases; bases with no gene match: 6. The CDR3 region is CASSPDGTGNTGELFF. The CDR3 DNA reads TGTGCCAGCAGCCCAGATGGGACAGGGAACACCGGGGAGCTGTTTTTT. Together with reference TRBV7-2 and TRBJ2-2, the CDR3 gives the full variable domain: GAGVSQSPSNKVTEKGKDVELRCDPISGHTALYWYRQSLGQGLEFLIYFQGNSAPDKSGLPSDRFSAERTGGSVSTLTIQRTQQEDSAVYLCASSPDGTGNTGELFFGEGSRLTVL.

V is TRBV7-8 and J is TRBJ2-5; 8 bases fit TRBD2. Per germline, CDR1 SGHVS and CDR2 FQNEAQ. Trimming took 5 bases from V and 7 from J; bases not matched to a gene: 12. There are 15 residues in the CDR3. CDR3 sequence: CASSPRGGRRGTQYF. As DNA, the CDR3 is TGTGCCAGCAGCCCTCGCGGGGGGCGGAGGGGGACCCAGTACTTC.

The J gene is TRBJ1-2, the V gene TRBV6-1; TRBD1 is a possible D gene (6 bases). Per germline, CDR1 MNHNS and CDR2 SASEGT. This CDR3 has 13 residues. The ends were cut back, 1 base at V and 3 bases at J, with 6 bases in the middle. CDR3 sequence (DNA): TGTGCCAGCAGTGAAGACAGGGACTATGGCTACACCTTC. Amino acid sequence: CASSEDRDYGYTF.

The CDR3 sequence: CASTNEQFF. As DNA, the CDR3 is TGTGCCAGCACAAATGAGCAGTTCTTC. V gene TRBV18 combines with J gene TRBJ2-1; no definite D call. This CDR3 spans 9 amino acids. Per germline, CDR1 KGHSH and CDR2 LQKENI. V was trimmed by 8 bases and J by 7 bases, leaving 3 bases between them.

The chain combines TRBV2 with TRBJ2-3, with a possible D match to TRBD1 (6 bases). CDR1 is SNHLY and CDR2 is FYNNEI in the germline V gene. With 11 bases removed from V and 2 bases from J, the gap between germline ends came to 17 bases. The CDR3 length is 14 residues. The CDR3 DNA sequence: TGTGCCGGACGACAGGAATTTAACACAGATACGCAGTATTTT. Amino acids: CAGRQEFNTDTQYF.

The CDR3 spells CASSIGPGEKLFF. The CDR3 region has the DNA TGTGCCAGTAGTATAGGGCCGGGTGAAAAACTGTTTTTT. The genes are TRBV19 and TRBJ1-4; unclear D gene. The CDR3 runs to 13 residues. Germline V gene data show CDR1 as LNHDA and CDR2 as SQIVND (reference sequence). Trimming removed 1 base at V and 7 bases at J, with 7 bases between.

V and J are TRBV7-9 and TRBJ1-2; D is unclear. CDR1 and CDR2 (germline): SEHNR, FQNEAQ (reference sequence). V was pared by 2 bases and J by 6 bases, with 10 bases between. This CDR3 has 13 residues. The CDR3 sequence is CASSLRGWDGYTF. The DNA of the CDR3 is TGTGCCAGCAGCTTAAGAGGGTGGGATGGCTACACCTTC.

Note on this clone: Other DNA sequences in the sample encode the same CDR3. The chain uses TRBV2 and TRBJ2-7; 8 bases are shared with TRBD2. The CDR3 sequence is 13 residues long. Germline CDR1 SNHLY, CDR2 FYNNEI. The V segment lost 6 bases and the J segment 2 bases; nucleotides outside the gene matches: 3. For the CDR3, the DNA is TGTGCCAGCAGGACTAGCGCAACCTACGAGCAGTACTTC. It translates to CASRTSATYEQYF.

Only a few counts were recorded for this clone. This rearrangement joins TRBV1 to TRBJ2-7; the table calls TRBD2, which could not be checked here. TRBV1 is marked as a pseudogene. The CDR3 loop spans 12 amino acids. DNA of the CDR3: TGCACCAGCAGCCATCCTAGTCGCGAGCAGTACTTC. It yields the protein CTSSHPSREQYF.

This clone showed up just a few times. The rearrangement uses TRBV7-9 and TRBJ1-2; D is possibly TRBD1 (6 bases). This CDR3 region has 14 residues. Germline V gene data show CDR1 as SEHNR and CDR2 as FQNEAQ (reference sequence). Deletions cut 3 bases from V and 7 bases from J, with 15 bases between. This CDR3 is CASSFPDRFGGYTF. In DNA, the CDR3 is TGTGCCAGCAGCTTCCCCGACAGGTTTGGTGGCTACACCTTC.

This clone was seen a handful of times. This chain uses TRBV5-4 with TRBJ2-7, with TRBD2 identical over 7 bases. The junction had 16 bases not matched to a gene; V was cut back by 4 bases and J by 9 bases. CDR3 size: 15 residues. Germline V gene sequence: CDR1 SGHNT, CDR2 YYREEE (reference sequence). Written as DNA, the CDR3 is TGTGCCAGCAGCCGCGGGGGAGGCTCTCAAAGGCGGCAGTACTTC. The encoded protein is CASSRGGGSQRRQYF. Looking up the rest from reference TRBV5-4 and TRBJ2-7 gives the full variable domain: ETGVTQSPTHLIKTRGQQVTLRCSSQSGHNTVSWYQQALGQGPQFIFQYYREEENGRGNFPPRFSGLQFPNYSSELNVNALELDDSALYLCASSRGGGSQRRQYFGPGTRLTVT.

This clone was observed once. In the same sample, other DNA sequences code for this CDR3. J is TRBJ1-1 and V is TRBV5-1, with D possibly being TRBD1 (5 bases). Germline V gene sequence: CDR1 SGHRS, CDR2 YFSETQ. The CDR3 runs 13 residues. V lost 4 bases and J lost 1, with 8 bases in between. The CDR3 reads CASSVTGNTEAFF. CDR3 sequence (DNA): TGCGCCAGCAGCGTAACAGGGAACACTGAAGCTTTCTTT.

The chain carries TRBV3-1 (or the pseudogene TRBV3-2) and TRBJ2-2, with D maybe TRBD1 (6 bases). The CDR3 has 14 amino acids. Germline V gene data show CDR1 as LGHDT and CDR2 as YNNKEL (reference sequence). With 1 base removed from V and 6 bases from J, the gap between germline ends came to 9 bases. CDR3 sequence reads: CASSQGEGAGELFF. The CDR3 region has the DNA TGTGCCAGCAGCCAAGGAGAGGGGGCCGGGGAGCTGTTTTTT.